The sequence of this T cell receptor beta chain was determined in a study of cytomegalovirus exposure and HLA in healthy donors. Looking at the study overall: Prior work identified 95 million to 120 million unique TCR beta sequences in 150 million to 200 million T cells. Overall study findings and caveats: Within the data, a cluster of highly shared sequence variants was likely a sequencing artifact.

The study ran its PCR with 60 Vbeta and 13 Jbeta primers. TCRdb's table, derived via immunoSEQ multiplex PCR, lists solely in-frame clones and lacks some. The sample has 180,000 or so clones; 70% to 80% are singletons. This CDR3 contains 14 residues. Trimming shortened V by 5 bases and J by 3 bases, and 10 bases separated the two germline ends. From germline, CDR1 is MNHNS and CDR2 SASEGT. Of note for this clone: The antigen remains undetermined.

The J gene is TRBJ2-2, the V gene TRBV6-1, with D perhaps matching TRBD2 (6 bases). Sequencing input: PBMCs. This TCR derives from a man aged 18 to 29 in good health and CMV-seronegative. The CDR3 loop is CASSLAGYTGELFF. In nucleotides, the CDR3 is TGTGCCAGCAGTTTGGCGGGGTACACCGGGGAGCTGTTTTTT.